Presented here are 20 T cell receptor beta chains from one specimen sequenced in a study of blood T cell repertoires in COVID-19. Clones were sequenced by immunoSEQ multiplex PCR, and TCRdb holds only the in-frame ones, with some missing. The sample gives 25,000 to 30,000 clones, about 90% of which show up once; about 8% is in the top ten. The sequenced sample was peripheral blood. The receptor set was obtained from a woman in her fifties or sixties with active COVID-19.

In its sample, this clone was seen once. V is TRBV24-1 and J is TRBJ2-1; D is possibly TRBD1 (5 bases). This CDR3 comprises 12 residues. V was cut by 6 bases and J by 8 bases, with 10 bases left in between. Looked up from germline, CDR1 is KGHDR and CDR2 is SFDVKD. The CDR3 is CATSNKGYEQFF. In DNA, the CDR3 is TGTGCCACCAGTAATAAGGGGTATGAGCAGTTCTTC.

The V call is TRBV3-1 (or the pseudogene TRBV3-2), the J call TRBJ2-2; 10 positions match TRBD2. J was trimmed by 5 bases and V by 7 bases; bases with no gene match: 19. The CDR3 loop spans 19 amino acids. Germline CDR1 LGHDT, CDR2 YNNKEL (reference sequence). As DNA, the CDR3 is TGTGCCAGCAAGGGGGTTGACTGGCTAGCGGGAGAAGGAACCGGGGAGCTGTTTTTT. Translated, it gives CASKGVDWLAGEGTGELFF.

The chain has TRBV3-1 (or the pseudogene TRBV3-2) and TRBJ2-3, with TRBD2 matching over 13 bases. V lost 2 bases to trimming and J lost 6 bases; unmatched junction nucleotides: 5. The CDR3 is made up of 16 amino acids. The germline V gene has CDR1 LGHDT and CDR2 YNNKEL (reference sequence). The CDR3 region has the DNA TGTGCCAGCAGCCAAAGGACTAGCGGGAGAGGTGATACGCAGTATTTT. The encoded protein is CASSQRTSGRGDTQYF.

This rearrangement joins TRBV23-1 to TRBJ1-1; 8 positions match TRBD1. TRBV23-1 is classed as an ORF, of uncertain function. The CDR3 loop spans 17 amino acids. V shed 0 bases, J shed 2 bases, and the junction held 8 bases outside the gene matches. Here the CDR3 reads CASSQSARGRINTEAFF. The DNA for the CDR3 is TGCGCCAGCAGTCAATCGGCCAGGGGGCGAATCAACACTGAAGCTTTCTTT.

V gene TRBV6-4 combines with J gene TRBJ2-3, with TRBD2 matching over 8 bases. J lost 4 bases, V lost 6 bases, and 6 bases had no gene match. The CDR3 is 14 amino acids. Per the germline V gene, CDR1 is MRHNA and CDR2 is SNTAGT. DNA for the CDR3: TGTGCCAGCAGAGCCGGGACTAGTTCAGATACGCAGTATTTT. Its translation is CASRAGTSSDTQYF.

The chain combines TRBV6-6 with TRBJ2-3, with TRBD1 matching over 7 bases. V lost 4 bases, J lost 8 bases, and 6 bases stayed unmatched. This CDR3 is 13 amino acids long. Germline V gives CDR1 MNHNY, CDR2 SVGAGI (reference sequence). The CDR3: CASSSSTGSTQYF. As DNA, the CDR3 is TGTGCCAGCAGTTCCTCGACAGGGAGTACGCAGTATTTT.

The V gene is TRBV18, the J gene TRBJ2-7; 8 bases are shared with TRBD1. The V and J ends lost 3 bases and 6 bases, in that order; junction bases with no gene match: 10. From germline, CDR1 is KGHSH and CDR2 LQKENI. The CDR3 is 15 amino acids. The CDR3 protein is CASSPVMVQGVEQYF. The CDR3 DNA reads TGTGCCAGCTCACCCGTGATGGTACAGGGGGTCGAGCAGTACTTC.

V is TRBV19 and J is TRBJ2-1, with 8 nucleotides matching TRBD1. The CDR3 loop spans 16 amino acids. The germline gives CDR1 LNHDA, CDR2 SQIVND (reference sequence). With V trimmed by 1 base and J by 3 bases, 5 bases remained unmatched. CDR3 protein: CASSIVPRGLYNEQFF. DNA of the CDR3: TGTGCCAGTAGTATAGTACCCAGGGGGCTCTACAATGAGCAGTTCTTC.

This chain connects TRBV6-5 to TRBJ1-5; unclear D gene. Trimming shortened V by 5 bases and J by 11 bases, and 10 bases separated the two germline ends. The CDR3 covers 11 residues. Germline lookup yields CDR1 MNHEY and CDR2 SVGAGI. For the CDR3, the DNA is TGTGCCAGCAGTCCACCCGGGTCCCAGCATTTT. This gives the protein CASSPPGSQHF.

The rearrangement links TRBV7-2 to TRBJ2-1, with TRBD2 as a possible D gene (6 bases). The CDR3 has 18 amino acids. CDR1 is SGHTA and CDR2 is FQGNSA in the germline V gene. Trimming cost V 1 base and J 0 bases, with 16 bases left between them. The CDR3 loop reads CASSLELGLLSSYNEQFF. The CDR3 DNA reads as TGTGCCAGCAGCTTAGAACTGGGACTCCTCAGCTCCTACAATGAGCAGTTCTTC. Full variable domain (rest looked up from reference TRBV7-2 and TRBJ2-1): GAGVSQSPSNKVTEKGKDVELRCDPISGHTALYWYRQSLGQGLEFLIYFQGNSAPDKSGLPSDRFSAERTGGSVSTLTIQRTQQEDSAVYLCASSLELGLLSSYNEQFFGPGTRLTVL.

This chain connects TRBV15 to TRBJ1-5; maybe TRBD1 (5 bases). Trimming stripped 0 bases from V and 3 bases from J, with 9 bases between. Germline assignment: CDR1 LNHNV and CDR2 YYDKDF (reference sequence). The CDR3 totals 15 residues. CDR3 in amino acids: CATSRDPTANQPQHF. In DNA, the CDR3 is TGTGCCACCAGCAGAGATCCGACAGCCAATCAGCCCCAGCATTTT.

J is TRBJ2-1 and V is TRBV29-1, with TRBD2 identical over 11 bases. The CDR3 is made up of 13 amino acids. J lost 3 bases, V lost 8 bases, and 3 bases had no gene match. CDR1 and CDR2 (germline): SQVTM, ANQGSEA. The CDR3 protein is CSTGTSGYNEQFF. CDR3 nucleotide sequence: TGCAGCACCGGGACTAGCGGCTACAATGAGCAGTTCTTC.

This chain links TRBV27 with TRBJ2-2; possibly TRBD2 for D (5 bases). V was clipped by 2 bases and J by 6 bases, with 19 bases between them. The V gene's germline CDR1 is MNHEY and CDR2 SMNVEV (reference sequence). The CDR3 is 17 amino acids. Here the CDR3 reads CASSLTRVNFRAGELFF. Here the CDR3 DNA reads TGTGCCAGCAGTTTAACGAGGGTCAACTTTAGGGCCGGGGAGCTGTTTTTT.

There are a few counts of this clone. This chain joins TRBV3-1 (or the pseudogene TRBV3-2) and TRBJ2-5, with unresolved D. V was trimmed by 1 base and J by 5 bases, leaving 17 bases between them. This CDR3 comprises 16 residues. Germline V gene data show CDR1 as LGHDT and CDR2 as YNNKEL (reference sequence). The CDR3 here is CASSQVGASPRETQYF. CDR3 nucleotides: TGTGCCAGCAGCCAAGTTGGCGCCAGCCCGAGGGAGACCCAGTACTTC.

CDR3 in amino acids: CASSLAGDLRRNSPLHF. The CDR3 DNA sequence: TGCGCCAGCAGCCTCGCAGGGGATTTACGAAGAAATTCACCCCTCCACTTT. The V gene is TRBV5-1, the J gene TRBJ1-6; tentatively, D is TRBD1 (6 bases). The CDR3 totals 17 residues. The germline V and J ends were trimmed by 4 bases and 7 bases, with 21 bases remaining between them. Per germline, CDR1 SGHRS and CDR2 YFSETQ.

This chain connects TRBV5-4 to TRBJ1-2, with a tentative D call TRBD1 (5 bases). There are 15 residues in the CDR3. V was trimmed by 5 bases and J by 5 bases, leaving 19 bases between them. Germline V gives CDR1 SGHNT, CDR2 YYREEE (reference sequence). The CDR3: CASSPDTVAIYGYTF. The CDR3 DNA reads TGTGCCAGCAGTCCGGACACCGTCGCGATTTATGGCTACACCTTC. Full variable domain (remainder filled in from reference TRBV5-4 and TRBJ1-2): ETGVTQSPTHLIKTRGQQVTLRCSSQSGHNTVSWYQQALGQGPQFIFQYYREEENGRGNFPPRFSGLQFPNYSSELNVNALELDDSALYLCASSPDTVAIYGYTFGSGTRLTVV.

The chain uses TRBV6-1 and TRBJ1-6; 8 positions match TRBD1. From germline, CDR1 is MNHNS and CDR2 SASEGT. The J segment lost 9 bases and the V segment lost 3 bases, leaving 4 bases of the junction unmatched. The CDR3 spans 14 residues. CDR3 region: CASSEPDRVSPLHF. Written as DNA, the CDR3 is TGTGCCAGCAGTGAGCCGGACAGGGTTTCACCCCTCCACTTT.

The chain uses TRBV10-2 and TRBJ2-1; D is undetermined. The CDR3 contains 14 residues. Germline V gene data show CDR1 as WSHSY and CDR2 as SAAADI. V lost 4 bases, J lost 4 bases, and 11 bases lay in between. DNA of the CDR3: TGCGCCAGCAGTGTTCTACCCGAATACAATGAGCAGTTCTTC. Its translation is CASSVLPEYNEQFF.

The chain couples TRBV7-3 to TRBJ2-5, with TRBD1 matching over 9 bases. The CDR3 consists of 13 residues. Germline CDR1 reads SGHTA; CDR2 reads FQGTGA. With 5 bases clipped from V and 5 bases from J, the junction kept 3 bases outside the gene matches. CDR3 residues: CASSPGQGETQYF. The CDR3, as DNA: TGTGCCAGCAGCCCCGGACAGGGGGAGACCCAGTACTTC.

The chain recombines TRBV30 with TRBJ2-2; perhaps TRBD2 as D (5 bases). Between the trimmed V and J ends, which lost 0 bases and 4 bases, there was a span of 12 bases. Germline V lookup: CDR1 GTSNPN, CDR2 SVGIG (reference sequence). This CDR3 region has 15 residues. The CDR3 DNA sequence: TGTGCCTGGAGTGTTGGTGGGAGTGGCACCGGGGAGCTGTTTTTT. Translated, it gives CAWSVGGSGTGELFF.